This T cell receptor (beta chain) was captured by sequencing in a study of T cells in Graves' hyperthyroidism and ophthalmopathy. Each patient was aged 18 to 65 and had newly diagnosed hyperthyroidism of under 2 months' duration. Patients were excluded for uncontrolled infection, other autoimmune disease, pregnancy or lactation. This clonotype occurred many times. What it binds is unknown. Germline-derived CDR1 and CDR2 are SGHAT and FQNNGV. The V and J ends lost 1 base and 0 bases, in that order; junction bases with no gene match: 8. The CDR3 covers 17 residues. Study-wide findings and caveats: For ophthalmopathy, model prediction preceded onset by a median about 6 months. Blood also contained most expanded thyroid clonotypes above 0.001.

Researchers amplified the TCR beta CDR3 regions from RNA transcripts. First-round RT-PCR targeting the TCR CDR3 was performed with the HTBI primer set. TCRdb fed the multiplex PCR reads into MiXCR, producing one record per CDR3 protein. Of about 360,000 distinct CDR3 sequences in the sample, about 25% are singletons; the top ten hold roughly 70%. This chain joins TRBV11-2 and TRBJ2-7, with TRBD2 matching over 8 bases. Sequencing used blood. The TCR sequence derives from a man aged 45-60 years with Graves' hyperthyroidism. CDR3 in amino acids: CASSLGAKRERSYEQYF. CDR3 bases: TGTGCCAGCAGCTTAGGGGCCAAGCGGGAGCGCTCCTACGAGCAGTACTTC. Filled out from reference TRBV11-2 and TRBJ2-7, the complete variable domain reads EAGVAQSPRYKIIEKRQSVAFWCNPISGHATLYWYQQILGQGPKLLIQFQNNGVVDDSQLPKDRFSAERLKGVDSTLKIQPAKLEDSAVYLCASSLGAKRERSYEQYFGPGTRLTVT.